These 31 T cell receptor beta chains were sequenced from one sample in a study of cytomegalovirus exposure and HLA in healthy donors. PCR involved 60 Vbeta and 13 Jbeta primers. TCRdb keeps only in-frame clones here, not all; method: immunoSEQ multiplex PCR. The data contain about 250,000 clones, approximately 91% of them singletons. The source material was PBMCs. The source of these receptors is a girl aged 2-9 years in good health and CMV-seronegative.

This chain joins TRBV6-1 and TRBJ1-2; tentative D call: TRBD1 (5 bases). Germline loops: CDR1 MNHNS, CDR2 SASEGT. V gave up 0 bases and J gave up 6 bases, with 5 bases separating them. This CDR3 contains 12 residues. The CDR3 DNA is TGTGCCAGCAGTGAAGCAGGGGATGGCTACACCTTC. Translated, it gives CASSEAGDGYTF.

V gene TRBV7-9 combines with J gene TRBJ2-7; 8 bases are shared with TRBD1. The length of the CDR3 is 13 residues. The J segment lost 1 base and the V segment lost 5 bases, leaving 1 base of the junction unmatched. Germline V lookup: CDR1 SEHNR, CDR2 FQNEAQ (reference sequence). CDR3 in DNA: TGTGCCAGCAGCAGGACAGGGTCCTACGAGCAGTACTTC. This translates into CASSRTGSYEQYF.

The V call is TRBV10-1, the J call TRBJ2-1; 8 nucleotides line up with TRBD1. From germline, CDR1 is WNHNN and CDR2 SYGVQD (reference sequence). The junction had 16 bases not matched to a gene; V was cut back by 3 bases and J by 12 bases. The CDR3 spans 16 residues. The CDR3 DNA sequence: TGCGCCAGCAGTGACCCAGACAGGGGCTCCCCTTATGGGCAGTTCTTC. Protein: CASSDPDRGSPYGQFF.

This sequence joins TRBV19 and TRBJ1-1; no firm D call. The germline CDR1 and CDR2 sequences are LNHDA and SQIVND (reference sequence). Deletions cut 3 bases from V and 5 bases from J, with 16 bases between. The length of the CDR3 is 15 residues. CDR3 sequence reads: CASSIGGTVWTEAFF. CDR3 nucleotide sequence: TGTGCCAGTAGTATTGGAGGAACGGTTTGGACTGAAGCTTTCTTT.

This chain uses TRBV27 with TRBJ2-7, with 8 positions matching TRBD2. CDR3 length: 13 amino acids. Trimming at V came to 2 bases and at J to 5 bases, leaving 2 bases not matched to a gene. Germline V gives CDR1 MNHEY, CDR2 SMNVEV (reference sequence). Here the CDR3 reads CASSLGTRDEQYF. DNA of the CDR3: TGTGCCAGCAGTTTAGGGACTAGAGACGAGCAGTACTTC.

This chain joins TRBV5-3 and TRBJ1-4, with 10 nucleotides matching TRBD1. TRBV5-3 is an ORF for which the function is uncertain. The CDR3 loop spans 15 amino acids. The V segment lost 4 bases and the J segment 6 bases; nucleotides outside the gene matches: 6. CDR3 coding DNA: TGTGCCAGAAGCCGGGACAGGGGTTCGGATGAAAAACTGTTTTTT. Translated: CARSRDRGSDEKLFF.

The chain links TRBV6-5 to TRBJ2-5, with TRBD2 as a possible D gene (6 bases). Germline loops: CDR1 MNHEY, CDR2 SVGAGI. The CDR3 length is 14 residues. Trimming shortened V by 4 bases and J by 9 bases, and 18 bases separated the two germline ends. DNA of the CDR3: TGTGCCAGCAGTTGGGGGGACCCAGGAAATGCCCAGTACTTC. Its protein is CASSWGDPGNAQYF.

The chain recombines TRBV2 with TRBJ2-5; D not resolved. This CDR3 region has 13 residues. CDR1 is SNHLY, CDR2 FYNNEI, per germline. Between the trimmed V and J ends, which lost 6 bases and 2 bases, there was a span of 10 bases. In DNA, the CDR3 is TGTGCCAGCAGAAGACAAGATCAAGAGACCCAGTACTTC. It yields the protein CASRRQDQETQYF.

The rearrangement links TRBV21-1 to TRBJ2-3; TRBD1, the table's D call, was not compared with the DNA. TRBV21-1 is reported as a pseudogene. The CDR3 covers 17 residues. The DNA for the CDR3 is TGTGCCAGCAGCAAAGACCGTCCGGACAGACCAACAGATACGCAGTATTTT. Translating it yields CASSKDRPDRPTDTQYF.

The rearrangement joins TRBV4-1 to TRBJ2-7; TRBD1 matches 9 bases. Germline CDR1 MGHRA, CDR2 YSYEKL. The CDR3 sequence is 13 residues long. V gave up 5 bases and J gave up 5 bases; unmatched junction bases: 4. The CDR3 sequence: CASSVQGADEQYF. In nucleotides, the CDR3 is TGCGCCAGCAGCGTACAGGGGGCCGACGAGCAGTACTTC.

As regards this clone: The junction shows a germline mismatch at one end, possibly a read error. The rearrangement uses TRBV10-3 and TRBJ2-1; 7 bases fit TRBD1. The CDR3 extends over 16 amino acids. Per the germline V gene, CDR1 is ENHRY and CDR2 is SYGVKD. The CDR3 sequence is CAISEMDRFSDNEQFF. The CDR3 DNA reads as TGTGCCATCAGTGAGATGGACAGGTTCTCCGACAATGAGCAGTTCTTC.

This chain joins TRBV6-5 and TRBJ2-1; D is possibly TRBD2 (5 bases). Germline lookup yields CDR1 MNHEY and CDR2 SVGAGI. V lost 3 bases and J lost 6, with 12 bases in between. The CDR3 contains 14 residues. The CDR3 nucleotides are TGTGCCAGCAGTTATCAGGCCGGGGTCAATGAGCAGTTCTTC. It encodes CASSYQAGVNEQFF.

In nucleotides, the CDR3 is TGCGCCAGCAGCCAAGACAGGGAGACCCAGTACTTC. Its protein product is CASSQDRETQYF. The chain uses TRBV4-1 and TRBJ2-5; D gene uncertain. Germline assignment: CDR1 MGHRA and CDR2 YSYEKL. V was pared by 0 bases and J by 5 bases, with 4 bases between. This CDR3 is built from 12 residues.

This chain links TRBV2 with TRBJ1-2; D not resolved. The CDR3 contains 16 residues. Germline CDR1 SNHLY, CDR2 FYNNEI. V was pared by 2 bases and J by 2 bases, with 15 bases between. The CDR3 nucleotides read TGTGCCAGCAGTGAATTAAGAAGAGGGCAGAACTATGGCTACACCTTC. Encoded protein: CASSELRRGQNYGYTF.

The chain links TRBV6-4 to TRBJ2-3; TRBD2 matches at 12 bases. The CDR3 has 16 amino acids. J lost 4 bases, V lost 0 bases, and 2 bases had no gene match. Germline loops: CDR1 MRHNA, CDR2 SNTAGT. DNA for the CDR3: TGTGCCAGCAGTGACTCGGCTAGCGGGAGGGCAGATACGCAGTATTTT. Translated: CASSDSASGRADTQYF.

The rearrangement uses TRBV2 and TRBJ2-5, with 7 bases identical to TRBD2. CDR3 length: 16 residues. The germline gives CDR1 SNHLY, CDR2 FYNNEI. V trimming: 5 bases; J trimming: 5 bases; junction bases outside the gene matches: 14. The CDR3 region is CASSLESGVTRETQYF. CDR3 coding DNA: TGTGCCAGCAGTTTAGAGAGCGGGGTGACGCGGGAGACCCAGTACTTC.

This chain joins TRBV27 and TRBJ2-1; the D is unclear. The V end was cut by 4 bases, the J end by 10 bases, with 11 bases between. This CDR3 is 12 amino acids long. CDR1 and CDR2 (germline): MNHEY, SMNVEV (reference sequence). CDR3 protein: CASSYSFKEQFF. CDR3 nucleotide sequence: TGTGCCAGCAGTTATAGCTTTAAAGAGCAGTTCTTC.

This CDR3 is CASSSSLGSYEQYF. CDR3 DNA: TGTGCCAGCAGCTCGTCACTAGGATCCTACGAGCAGTACTTC. This chain uses TRBV11-3 with TRBJ2-7; maybe TRBD2 (5 bases). The CDR3 has 14 residues. Germline assignment: CDR1 SGHNT and CDR2 YENEEA. Trimming shortened V by 4 bases and J by 1 base, and 11 bases separated the two germline ends. Variable domain in full (rest from reference TRBV11-3 and TRBJ2-7): EAGVVQSPRYKIIEKKQPVAFWCNPISGHNTLYWYLQNLGQGPELLIRYENEEAVDDSQLPKDRFSAERLKGVDSTLKIQPAELGDSAVYLCASSSSLGSYEQYFGPGTRLTVT.

The CDR3 DNA reads TGTGCCAGCAGTGAAGGTCACGGTAACAATCAGCCCCAGCATTTT. Residues: CASSEGHGNNQPQHF. The chain recombines TRBV2 with TRBJ1-5; no firm D call. Germline V gives CDR1 SNHLY, CDR2 FYNNEI. Trimming removed 1 base at V and 3 bases at J, with 10 bases between. The CDR3 loop spans 15 amino acids.

The table lists this clone with a count of one. V usage is TRBV5-1 and J usage is TRBJ2-4; 9 bases agree with TRBD1. Unmatched junction bases numbered 20, after V lost 4 bases and J lost 3 bases. The CDR3 consists of 20 residues. Germline values: CDR1 SGHRS, CDR2 YFSETQ. The CDR3 spells CASSKTRDRVDGWDKNIQYF. CDR3 nucleotides: TGCGCCAGCAGCAAAACCCGGGACAGGGTAGACGGATGGGACAAAAACATTCAGTACTTC.

V usage is TRBV7-9 and J usage is TRBJ1-2, with a tentative D call TRBD1 (5 bases). V lost 4 bases to trimming and J lost 6 bases, with 12 bases between them. CDR3 length: 13 amino acids. CDR1 is SEHNR, CDR2 FQNEAQ, per germline (reference sequence). CDR3 in amino acids: CASSSQGHDGYTF. CDR3 bases: TGTGCCAGCAGCTCTCAGGGCCATGATGGCTACACCTTC.

The V call is TRBV7-2, the J call TRBJ2-1, with D possibly being TRBD1 (6 bases). V lost 1 base to trimming and J lost 5 bases, with 21 bases between them. The germline gives CDR1 SGHTA, CDR2 FQGNSA. The CDR3 consists of 18 residues. The CDR3, as DNA: TGTGCCAGCAGCTTAGGTAACAGGGTCCCTACATGGGACAATGAGCAGTTCTTC. Amino acids: CASSLGNRVPTWDNEQFF.

The V and J genes are TRBV13 and TRBJ2-3; TRBD2 matches at 9 bases. The germline V gene encodes CDR1 PRHDT and CDR2 FYEKMQ (reference sequence). Germline trimming cut 4 bases from V and 7 bases from J; bases unmatched to any gene: 9. The CDR3 consists of 15 residues. This chain's CDR3 is CASSSGLAGGHTQYF. As DNA, the CDR3 is TGTGCCAGCAGCTCAGGGCTCGCGGGGGGGCATACGCAGTATTTT.

CDR3 DNA: TGTGCCAGCAGAACAGGGAATTCACCCCTCCACTTT. Translation gives CASRTGNSPLHF. This chain links TRBV9 with TRBJ1-6, with D perhaps matching TRBD1 (6 bases). The CDR3 runs to 12 residues. Trimming cost V 5 bases and J 7 bases, with 7 bases left between them. Germline values: CDR1 SGDLS, CDR2 YYNGEE.

The chain recombines TRBV29-1 with TRBJ1-2; no definite D call. The germline V gene has CDR1 SQVTM and CDR2 ANQGSEA. The CDR3 loop spans 10 amino acids. V lost 4 bases and J 7 bases, leaving 7 bases between the germline ends. The CDR3 loop reads CSVVGGGYTF. For the CDR3, the DNA is TGCAGCGTTGTCGGAGGTGGCTACACCTTC.

V gene TRBV9 combines with J gene TRBJ1-1, with no clear D. V was shortened by 4 bases and J by 0 bases, with 13 bases between the two germline ends. The CDR3 length is 15 residues. Germline V CDR1 and CDR2: SGDLS, YYNGEE. The chain's CDR3 is CASSPPVVVNTEAFF. The CDR3, as DNA: TGTGCCAGCAGCCCCCCGGTAGTCGTGAACACTGAAGCTTTCTTT.

The chain employs TRBV6-1 and TRBJ1-2; possibly TRBD1 for D (5 bases). The CDR3 length is 13 residues. The V end lost 7 bases, the J end lost 2 bases, and 11 bases lay between the germline ends. CDR1 and CDR2 (germline): MNHNS, SASEGT. CDR3 in DNA: TGTGCCAGCAAGGGAGGGGACAACTATGGCTACACCTTC. This encodes CASKGGDNYGYTF.

The J gene is TRBJ1-5, the V gene TRBV6-4; TRBD1 agrees at 7 bases. The CDR3 is made up of 15 amino acids. Germline trimming cut 3 bases from V and 6 bases from J; bases unmatched to any gene: 8. CDR1 and CDR2 (germline): MRHNA, SNTAGT. Here the CDR3 reads CASSDRDSLPQPQHF. The CDR3 coding sequence is TGTGCCAGCAGTGATCGGGACAGCTTACCTCAGCCCCAGCATTTT.

This chain joins TRBV29-1 and TRBJ1-1; D may be TRBD1 (6 bases). CDR1 SQVTM and CDR2 ANQGSEA come from the germline V gene. The V and J ends lost 6 bases and 5 bases respectively, with 19 bases between them. The CDR3 consists of 14 residues. The CDR3, as DNA: TGCAGCGTCGAGCCCAGGGGAGTAGGAACTGAAGCTTTCTTT. Residues: CSVEPRGVGTEAFF.

V usage is TRBV19 and J usage is TRBJ1-6; D might be TRBD1 (6 bases). This CDR3 comprises 12 residues. The V end lost 6 bases, the J end lost 10 bases, and 10 bases lay between the germline ends. Germline V gene sequence: CDR1 LNHDA, CDR2 SQIVND (reference sequence). For the CDR3, the DNA is TGTGCCAGTAGGGACAGAGGGTCACCCCTCCACTTT. It encodes CASRDRGSPLHF.

The chain links TRBV6-5 to TRBJ2-7; 9 bases fit TRBD2. V lost 5 bases to trimming and J lost 3 bases; unmatched junction nucleotides: 8. The CDR3 totals 15 residues. Germline V gene sequence: CDR1 MNHEY, CDR2 SVGAGI. CDR3 DNA: TGTGCCAGCAGTACCCCTAGCGGGACTTACTACGAGCAGTACTTC. This encodes CASSTPSGTYYEQYF.